One sample yielded the 26 T cell receptor beta chains listed below, sequenced in a study of blood T cells in healthy people across ages (dated by TCRdb to the mid-2010s). Preparation of the library involved 5' RACE. TCRdb shows the sequencer as Illumina HiSeq 2500. A second PCR of about 6 to 11 cycles was performed with a sample-barcoded 5' primer and a J-beta primer mix. Starting from the raw public reads, TCRdb applied fastp trimming at Q25, assembled clones with MiXCR and retained in-frame beta chains. Each entry merges the rows of one CDR3 protein and shows their most common DNA and genes. The sample yields 850,000 to 1,000,000 distinct CDR3 sequences; roughly half were counted once. The top ten clones comprise about a fifth of the sample. The sequenced sample consisted of blood. All receptors come from a woman aged 60 to 75 in good health.

This chain links TRBV7-8 with TRBJ1-5; unclear D gene. Germline V CDR1 and CDR2: SGHVS, FQNEAQ. The CDR3 is made up of 16 amino acids. V was cut by 1 base and J by 0 bases, with 10 bases left in between. The CDR3 here is CASSLGAANSNQPQHF. CDR3 sequence (DNA): TGTGCCAGCAGCTTAGGGGCAGCAAATAGCAATCAGCCCCAGCATTTT.

The rearrangement uses TRBV12-3 or TRBV12-4 and TRBJ2-7; D could derive from TRBD1 or TRBD2 (6 bases each). The CDR3 is 13 residues long. Trimming shortened V by 6 bases and J by 10 bases, and 19 bases separated the two germline ends. The CDR3 loop is CASSGGHRRGQYF. CDR3 coding DNA: TGTGCCAGCAGCGGGGGACACCGCCGGGGACAGTACTTC.

The V gene is TRBV10-3, the J gene TRBJ1-2, with D perhaps TRBD1 (5 bases). V lost 0 bases, J lost 7 bases, and 15 bases lay in between. The CDR3 consists of 15 residues. Looked up from germline, CDR1 is ENHRY and CDR2 is SYGVKD. CDR3 bases: TGTGCCATCAGTGAGTCGATGCAGGGAAGTCGTGGCTACACCTTC. Encoded protein: CAISESMQGSRGYTF.

This clonotype has only a few counts. The chain employs TRBV6-5 and TRBJ2-5; TRBD2 aligns across 10 bases. Germline CDR1 MNHEY, CDR2 SVGAGI. The CDR3 runs to 16 residues. J gave up 5 bases and V 3 bases, and 9 bases lay outside the gene matches. CDR3 in amino acids: CASSYRGSGRLETQYF. The CDR3 DNA reads as TGTGCCAGCAGTTATCGGGGTAGCGGGAGGTTGGAGACCCAGTACTTC.

In this sample, this clonotype turned up a few times. The CDR3 protein is CASSLFSVGNSYEQYF. CDR3 nucleotides: TGTGCCAGCAGTTTATTTTCCGTGGGAAACTCCTACGAGCAGTACTTC. This chain links TRBV28 with TRBJ2-7; no clear D gene. Trimming took 1 base from V and 0 from J, leaving 13 bases between them. This CDR3 is 16 amino acids long. Germline V gene sequence: CDR1 MDHEN, CDR2 SYDVKM. The entire variable domain, with the rest obtained from reference TRBV28 and TRBJ2-7, is as follows: DVKVTQSSRYLVKRTGEKVFLECVQDMDHENMFWYRQDPGLGLRLIYFSYDVKMKEKGDIPEGYSVSREKKERFSLILESASTNQTSMYLCASSLFSVGNSYEQYFGPGTRLTVT.

This clonotype was seen a few times. This sequence joins TRBV9 and TRBJ2-7; no reliable D call. The J call is doubtful: the DNA matches TRBJ2-5 better. This CDR3 is 14 amino acids long. Germline-derived CDR1 and CDR2 are SGDLS and YYNGEE. The CDR3 protein is CASSVAGREETQYF. CDR3 nucleotides: TGTGCCAGCAGCGTAGCTGGCAGAGAAGAGACCCAGTACTTC.

This chain uses TRBV5-1 with TRBJ1-4; D is ambiguous. The germline V gene has CDR1 SGHRS and CDR2 YFSETQ. The V gene lost 7 bases and the J gene lost 4 bases, with 11 bases spanning the gap. This CDR3 has 13 residues. The CDR3 is CASGRGGNEKLFF. In DNA form, the CDR3 reads TGCGCCAGCGGCCGGGGAGGTAATGAAAAACTGTTTTTT.

V usage is TRBV5-1 and J usage is TRBJ2-5; D uncertain. The ends were cut back, 1 base at V and 4 bases at J, with 14 bases in the middle. CDR3 length equals 15 residues. Looked up from germline, CDR1 is SGHRS and CDR2 is YFSETQ. CDR3 nucleotides: TGCGCCAGCAGCTTGAGCCAGCCTTGGGGAGAGACCCAGTACTTC. Protein product: CASSLSQPWGETQYF.

J is TRBJ2-7 and V is TRBV7-9; 13 bases line up with TRBD2. The CDR3 covers 18 residues. CDR1 is SEHNR and CDR2 is FQNEAQ in the germline V gene (reference sequence). The V and J ends lost 8 bases and 2 bases, in that order; junction bases with no gene match: 15. CDR3 in DNA: TGTGCCAGCGGAAGACTAGCGGGAGGAGTGGGTGGGACCTACGAGCAGTACTTC. Its protein is CASGRLAGGVGGTYEQYF. The whole variable domain, filled in from reference TRBV7-9 and TRBJ2-7, reads DTGVSQNPRHKITKRGQNVTFRCDPISEHNRLYWYRQTLGQGPEFLTYFQNEAQLEKSRLLSDRFSAERPKGSFSTLEIQRTEQGDSAMYLCASGRLAGGVGGTYEQYFGPGTRLTVT.

This clonotype was seen only a few times. The chain couples TRBV20-1 to TRBJ2-3; a weak D match, TRBD2 (6 bases). This CDR3 is 15 amino acids long. CDR1 and CDR2 (germline): DFQATT, SNEGSKA (reference sequence). Trimming took 6 bases from V and 2 from J, leaving 18 bases between them. The CDR3 coding sequence is TGCAGTGCAGCCGCTAGCGTCGGGATCACAGATACGCAGTATTTT. Encoded protein: CSAAASVGITDTQYF.

This clonotype has just a few counts. CDR3 in DNA: TGTGCCAGCAGTGGGCTAGTAGGTTACGAGCAGTACTTC. Translating it yields CASSGLVGYEQYF. This rearrangement joins TRBV25-1 to TRBJ2-7, with D hard to call. The CDR3 spans 13 residues. V was clipped by 4 bases and J by 4 bases, with 11 bases between them. Germline lookup yields CDR1 MGHDK and CDR2 SYGVNS.

This clonotype was detected a few times. The rearrangement uses TRBV6-6 and TRBJ1-2; no definite D call. The germline V gene encodes CDR1 MNHNY and CDR2 SVGAGI (reference sequence). The CDR3 sequence is 11 residues long. The V end lost 5 bases, the J end lost 3 bases, and 4 bases lay between the germline ends. CDR3 residues: CASSRDYGYTF. CDR3 DNA: TGTGCCAGCAGTCGGGACTATGGCTACACCTTC.

This sequence joins TRBV27 and TRBJ2-3; no definite D call. V lost 2 bases and J lost 0, with 9 bases in between. The germline V gene has CDR1 MNHEY and CDR2 SMNVEV (reference sequence). This CDR3 spans 15 amino acids. The CDR3 DNA sequence: TGTGCCAGCAGTTTAGCGGCTGATAGCACAGATACGCAGTATTTT. Protein product: CASSLAADSTDTQYF.

This rearrangement joins TRBV29-1 to TRBJ1-4; D is unresolved. CDR3 length equals 12 residues. CDR1 and CDR2 from the germline V gene are SQVTM and ANQGSEA. Deletions cut 4 bases from V and 4 bases from J, with 7 bases between. CDR3 DNA sequence: TGCAGCGTTGCCGGGTTTAATGAAAAACTGTTTTTT. The encoded protein is CSVAGFNEKLFF.

The chain couples TRBV27 to TRBJ2-7, with D perhaps matching TRBD1 (5 bases). This CDR3 region has 13 residues. The germline gives CDR1 MNHEY, CDR2 SMNVEV (reference sequence). The ends were cut back, 5 bases at V and 6 bases at J, with 14 bases in the middle. The CDR3 sequence is CASSGRGWGEQYF. The CDR3 DNA reads TGTGCCAGCAGTGGAAGGGGATGGGGCGAGCAGTACTTC.

The genes are TRBV15 and TRBJ2-1; D uncertain. The CDR3 covers 16 residues. CDR1 is LNHNV and CDR2 is YYDKDF in the germline V gene (reference sequence). V was trimmed by 0 bases and J by 0 bases, leaving 9 bases between them. This CDR3 reads CATSRDTASSYNEQFF. CDR3 nucleotides: TGTGCCACCAGCAGAGATACAGCGAGCTCCTACAATGAGCAGTTCTTC.

This clonotype was seen only a few times. CDR3 DNA sequence: TGTGCCAGCAGCCCGAACAGGGAAAAGTCTGAAGCTTTCTTT. Translation: CASSPNREKSEAFF. This sequence joins TRBV7-2 and TRBJ1-1; D is possibly TRBD1 (6 bases). The CDR3 is 14 amino acids. Trimming pared 5 bases from V and 6 bases from J, leaving 16 bases between. The germline V gene encodes CDR1 SGHTA and CDR2 FQGNSA.

This sequence joins TRBV4-1 and TRBJ2-3; TRBD1 might be the D (6 bases). The CDR3 has 14 residues. The germline V gene encodes CDR1 MGHRA and CDR2 YSYEKL. V gave up 7 bases and J gave up 0 bases, with 11 bases separating them. This CDR3 reads CASIGQYSTDTQYF. CDR3 DNA sequence: TGCGCCAGCATCGGACAGTACAGCACAGATACGCAGTATTTT.

The genes are TRBV5-1 and TRBJ2-5, with 7 nucleotides matching TRBD1. This CDR3 is 14 amino acids long. The V gene's germline CDR1 is SGHRS and CDR2 YFSETQ. V was pared by 3 bases and J by 2 bases, with 4 bases of the junction left unmatched. CDR3 DNA sequence: TGCGCCAGCAGCTCAACAGGGGATCAAGAGACCCAGTACTTC. Amino acids: CASSSTGDQETQYF.

The V gene is TRBV20-1, the J gene TRBJ2-3; either TRBD1 or TRBD2 may fit D (6 bases each). CDR1 is DFQATT and CDR2 is SNEGSKA in the germline V gene (reference sequence). Trimming took off 5 bases at V and 4 bases at J, with 22 bases between the two ends. This CDR3 is built from 16 residues. The CDR3 here is CSAGGPIARGSDTQYF. The CDR3 DNA sequence: TGCAGTGCTGGGGGGCCCATAGCGAGAGGTTCAGATACGCAGTATTTT.

This clonotype appeared a few times. This CDR3 is CASSWAVPDTQYF. In nucleotides, the CDR3 is TGTGCCAGCAGTTGGGCGGTTCCAGATACGCAGTATTTT. This chain joins TRBV12-3 or TRBV12-4 and TRBJ2-3, with D unresolved. The CDR3 loop spans 13 amino acids. The germline V and J ends were trimmed by 4 bases and 4 bases, with 9 bases remaining between them.

The V and J genes are TRBV6-2 or TRBV6-3 and TRBJ1-1; 9 bases match TRBD1. Losses at the gene ends were 6 bases for V and 10 bases for J; bases not matched to a gene: 12. CDR1 is MNHEY and CDR2 is SVGEGT in the germline V gene. This CDR3 has 14 residues. The CDR3 sequence: CASSPTARTGVAFF. CDR3 DNA: TGTGCCAGCAGCCCCACGGCCCGGACAGGGGTAGCTTTCTTT.

Only one count was recorded for this clonotype. The chain is built from TRBV4-2 and TRBJ2-3; 10 positions agree with TRBD1. The V segment lost 5 bases and the J segment 3 bases; nucleotides outside the gene matches: 5. CDR1 and CDR2 (germline): LGHNA, YNFKEQ. The CDR3 is made up of 15 amino acids. The CDR3 bases are TGTGCCAGCAGCTGGGGACAGGGGCCGACAGATACGCAGTATTTT. It is translated as CASSWGQGPTDTQYF.

The CDR3 nucleotides are TGCAGTGCTAGAGATTTCGGGACTAGCGGGATTCGGACCGGGGAGCTGTTTTTT. Protein sequence: CSARDFGTSGIRTGELFF. The gene calls are TRBV20-1 and TRBJ2-2; 13 nucleotides agree with TRBD2. Germline-derived CDR1 and CDR2 are DFQATT and SNEGSKA (reference sequence). The CDR3 is 18 amino acids. J was trimmed by 5 bases and V by 0 bases; bases with no gene match: 9.

V usage is TRBV7-2 and J usage is TRBJ1-2, with D perhaps matching TRBD1 (5 bases). CDR3 size: 14 residues. Germline lookup yields CDR1 SGHTA and CDR2 FQGNSA. Between the trimmed V and J ends, which lost 0 bases and 7 bases, there was a span of 12 bases. CDR3 loop: CASSLALAGTGYTF. CDR3 bases: TGTGCCAGCAGCTTAGCCTTGGCAGGGACTGGCTACACCTTC.

This clonotype was detected a few times. The J gene is TRBJ2-1, the V gene TRBV7-3; 8 nucleotides line up with TRBD2. The germline CDR1 and CDR2 sequences are SGHTA and FQGTGA. The CDR3 is made up of 16 amino acids. V shed 1 base, J shed 2 bases, and the junction held 4 bases outside the gene matches. CDR3 DNA: TGTGCCAGCAGCTTAAAGCTTAGCGGGACCTACAATGAGCAGTTCTTC. Translating it yields CASSLKLSGTYNEQFF.